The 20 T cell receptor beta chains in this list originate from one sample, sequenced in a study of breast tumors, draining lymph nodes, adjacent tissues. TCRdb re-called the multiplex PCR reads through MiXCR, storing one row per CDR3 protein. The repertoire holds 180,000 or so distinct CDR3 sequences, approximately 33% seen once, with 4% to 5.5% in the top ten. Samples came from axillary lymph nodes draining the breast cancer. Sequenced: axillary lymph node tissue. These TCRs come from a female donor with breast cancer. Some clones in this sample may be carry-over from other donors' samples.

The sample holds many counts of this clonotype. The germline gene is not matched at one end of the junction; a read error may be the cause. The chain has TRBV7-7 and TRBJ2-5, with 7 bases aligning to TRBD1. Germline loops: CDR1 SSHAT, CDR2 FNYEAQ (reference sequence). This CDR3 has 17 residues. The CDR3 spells CASSQGGQLRGREPQYF. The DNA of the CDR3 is TGTGCTAGCAGCCAAGGGGGACAGCTCCGTGGGCGAGAGCCCCAGTACTTC.

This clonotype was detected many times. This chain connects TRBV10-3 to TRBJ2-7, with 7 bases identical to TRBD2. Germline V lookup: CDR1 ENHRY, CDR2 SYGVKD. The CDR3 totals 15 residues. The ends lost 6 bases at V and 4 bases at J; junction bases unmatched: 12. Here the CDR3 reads CAISPQVGGWYEQYF. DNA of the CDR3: TGTGCCATCAGCCCCCAGGTCGGGGGGTGGTACGAGCAGTACTTC.

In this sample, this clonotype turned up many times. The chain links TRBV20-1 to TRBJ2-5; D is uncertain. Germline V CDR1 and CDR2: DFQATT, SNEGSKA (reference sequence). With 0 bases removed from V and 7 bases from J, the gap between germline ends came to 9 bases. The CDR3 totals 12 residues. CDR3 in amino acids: CSARDRVGTQYF. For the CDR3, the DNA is TGCAGTGCTAGAGACCGGGTGGGGACCCAGTACTTC.

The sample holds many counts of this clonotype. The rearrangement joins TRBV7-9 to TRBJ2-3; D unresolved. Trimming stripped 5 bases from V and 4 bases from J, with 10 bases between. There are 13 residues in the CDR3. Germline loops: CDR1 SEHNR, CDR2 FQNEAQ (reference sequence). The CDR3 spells CASSPLSPDTQYF. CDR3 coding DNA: TGTGCCAGCAGCCCACTATCTCCAGATACGCAGTATTTT. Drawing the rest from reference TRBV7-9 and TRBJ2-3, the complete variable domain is DTGVSQNPRHKITKRGQNVTFRCDPISEHNRLYWYRQTLGQGPEFLTYFQNEAQLEKSRLLSDRFSAERPKGSFSTLEIQRTEQGDSAMYLCASSPLSPDTQYFGPGTRLTVL.

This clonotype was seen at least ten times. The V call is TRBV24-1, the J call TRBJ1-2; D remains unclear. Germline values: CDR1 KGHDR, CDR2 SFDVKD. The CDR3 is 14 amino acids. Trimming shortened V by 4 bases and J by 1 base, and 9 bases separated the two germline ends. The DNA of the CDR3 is TGTGCCACCAGTGACAGAACAGTTAACTATGGCTACACCTTC. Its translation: CATSDRTVNYGYTF.

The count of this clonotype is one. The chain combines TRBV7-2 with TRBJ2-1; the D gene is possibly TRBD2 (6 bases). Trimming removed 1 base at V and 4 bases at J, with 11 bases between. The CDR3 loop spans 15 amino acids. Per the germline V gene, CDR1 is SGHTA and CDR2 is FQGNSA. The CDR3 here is CASSLEAGPYNEQFF. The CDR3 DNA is TGTGCCAGCAGCTTAGAGGCGGGACCTTACAATGAGCAGTTCTTC.

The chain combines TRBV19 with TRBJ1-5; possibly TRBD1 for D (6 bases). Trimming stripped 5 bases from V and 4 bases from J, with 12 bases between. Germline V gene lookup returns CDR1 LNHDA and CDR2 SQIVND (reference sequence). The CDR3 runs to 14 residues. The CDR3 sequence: CASSPRGANQPQHF. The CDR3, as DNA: TGTGCCAGTAGTCCTCGGGGGGCAAATCAGCCCCAGCATTTT.

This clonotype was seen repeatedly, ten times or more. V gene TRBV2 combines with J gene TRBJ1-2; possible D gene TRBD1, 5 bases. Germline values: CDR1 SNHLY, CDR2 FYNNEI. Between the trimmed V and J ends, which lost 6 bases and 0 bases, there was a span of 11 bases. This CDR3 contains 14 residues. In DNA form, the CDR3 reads TGTGCCAGCAGCACGGGGCAGACTAACTATGGCTACACCTTC. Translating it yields CASSTGQTNYGYTF.

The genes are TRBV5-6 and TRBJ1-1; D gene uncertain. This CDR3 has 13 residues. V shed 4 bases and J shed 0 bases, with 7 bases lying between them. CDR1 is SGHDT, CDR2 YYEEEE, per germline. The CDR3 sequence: CASSLMVNTEAFF. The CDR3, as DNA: TGTGCCAGCAGCCTGATGGTGAACACTGAAGCTTTCTTT.

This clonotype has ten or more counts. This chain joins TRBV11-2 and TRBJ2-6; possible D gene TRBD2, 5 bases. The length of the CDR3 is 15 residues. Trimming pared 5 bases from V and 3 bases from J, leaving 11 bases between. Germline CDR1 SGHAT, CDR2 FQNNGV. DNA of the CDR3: TGTGCCAGCAGCGGCGTGGGGAGTGGGGCCAACGTCCTGACTTTC. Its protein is CASSGVGSGANVLTF.

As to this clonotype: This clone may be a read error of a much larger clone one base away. The CDR3 region has the DNA TGTGCCAGCAGCCGTACTAGCGGGACTCAGCAGTTCTTC. It translates to CASSRTSGTQQFF. V is TRBV11-2 and J is TRBJ2-1; 10 bases agree with TRBD2. Losses at the gene ends were 5 bases for V and 11 bases for J; bases not matched to a gene: 6. The length of the CDR3 is 13 residues. Germline CDR1 is SGHAT and CDR2 is FQNNGV.

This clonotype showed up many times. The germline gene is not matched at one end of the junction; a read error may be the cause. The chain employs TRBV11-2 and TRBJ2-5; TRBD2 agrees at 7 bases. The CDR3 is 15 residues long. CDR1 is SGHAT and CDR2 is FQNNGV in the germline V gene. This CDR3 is CASGLTAGVQETQYF. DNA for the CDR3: TGTGCCAGCGGCTTGACGGCGGGGGTTCAAGAGACCCAGTACTTC.

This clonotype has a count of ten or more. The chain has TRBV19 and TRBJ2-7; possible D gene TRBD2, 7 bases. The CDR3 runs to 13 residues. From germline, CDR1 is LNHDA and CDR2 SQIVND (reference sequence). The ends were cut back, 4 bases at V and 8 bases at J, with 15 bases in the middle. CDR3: CASSTGGSLKQYF. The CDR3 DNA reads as TGTGCCAGTAGTACGGGGGGCTCCCTTAAGCAGTACTTC.

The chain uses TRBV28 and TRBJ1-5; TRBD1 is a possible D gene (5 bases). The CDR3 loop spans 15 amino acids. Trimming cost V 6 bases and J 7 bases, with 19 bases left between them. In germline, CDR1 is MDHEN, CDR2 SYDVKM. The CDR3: CASSLARAGRQPQHF. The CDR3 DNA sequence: TGTGCCAGCAGCCTGGCCAGGGCAGGAAGGCAGCCCCAGCATTTT. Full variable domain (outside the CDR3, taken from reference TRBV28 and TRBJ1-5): DVKVTQSSRYLVKRTGEKVFLECVQDMDHENMFWYRQDPGLGLRLIYFSYDVKMKEKGDIPEGYSVSREKKERFSLILESASTNQTSMYLCASSLARAGRQPQHFGDGTRLSIL.

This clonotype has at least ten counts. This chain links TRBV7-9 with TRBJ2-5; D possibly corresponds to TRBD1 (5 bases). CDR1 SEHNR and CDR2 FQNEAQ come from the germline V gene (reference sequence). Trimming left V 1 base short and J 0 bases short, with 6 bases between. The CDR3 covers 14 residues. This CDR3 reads CASSLGQYQETQYF. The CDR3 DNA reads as TGTGCCAGCAGCTTAGGACAGTACCAAGAGACCCAGTACTTC.

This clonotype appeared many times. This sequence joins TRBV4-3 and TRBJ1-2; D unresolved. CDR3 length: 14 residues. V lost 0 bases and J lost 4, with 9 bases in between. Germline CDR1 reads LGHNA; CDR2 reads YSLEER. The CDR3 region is CASSQETPTYGYTF. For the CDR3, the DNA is TGCGCCAGCAGCCAAGAAACTCCCACCTATGGCTACACCTTC.

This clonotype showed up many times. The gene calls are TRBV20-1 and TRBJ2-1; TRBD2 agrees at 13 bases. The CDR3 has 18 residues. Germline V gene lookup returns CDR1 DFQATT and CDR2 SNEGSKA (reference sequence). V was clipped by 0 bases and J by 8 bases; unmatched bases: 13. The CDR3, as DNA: TGCAGTGCTAGAGATCCAGTTGGACTAGCGGGAGAACAGTATGAGCAGTTCTTC. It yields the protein CSARDPVGLAGEQYEQFF.

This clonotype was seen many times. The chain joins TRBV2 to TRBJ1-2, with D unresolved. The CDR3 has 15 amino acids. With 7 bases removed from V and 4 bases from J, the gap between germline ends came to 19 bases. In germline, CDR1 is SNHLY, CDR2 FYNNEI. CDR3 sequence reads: CASTAEGLHGYGYTF. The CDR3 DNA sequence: TGTGCCAGCACCGCCGAGGGATTGCACGGCTATGGCTACACCTTC.

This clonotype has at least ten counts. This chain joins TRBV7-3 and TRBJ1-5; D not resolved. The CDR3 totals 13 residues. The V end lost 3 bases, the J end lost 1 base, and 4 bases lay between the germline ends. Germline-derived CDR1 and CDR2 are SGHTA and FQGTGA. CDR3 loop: CASSFRSNQPQHF. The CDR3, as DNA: TGTGCCAGCAGCTTTCGCAGCAATCAGCCCCAGCATTTT.

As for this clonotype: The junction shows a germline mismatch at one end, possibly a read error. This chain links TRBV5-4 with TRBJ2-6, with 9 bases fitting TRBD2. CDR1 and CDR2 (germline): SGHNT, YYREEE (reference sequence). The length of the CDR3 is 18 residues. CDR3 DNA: TGCGCCAGCAGCCAAGATATTAGCGGGGGCTCTGGGGCCAACGTCCTGACTTTC. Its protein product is CASSQDISGGSGANVLTF.